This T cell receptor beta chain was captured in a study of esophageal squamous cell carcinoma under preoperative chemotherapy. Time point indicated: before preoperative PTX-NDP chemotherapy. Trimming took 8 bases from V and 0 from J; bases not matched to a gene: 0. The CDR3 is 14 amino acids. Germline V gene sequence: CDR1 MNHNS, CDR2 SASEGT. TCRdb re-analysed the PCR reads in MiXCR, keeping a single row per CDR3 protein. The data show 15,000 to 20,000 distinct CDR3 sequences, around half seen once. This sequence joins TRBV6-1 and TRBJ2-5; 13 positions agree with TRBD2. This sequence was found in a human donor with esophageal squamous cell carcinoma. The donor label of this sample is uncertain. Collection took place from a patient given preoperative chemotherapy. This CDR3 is CASGLAGDQETQYF. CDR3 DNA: TGTGCCAGCGGACTAGCGGGAGACCAAGAGACCCAGTACTTC.